This passage covers 29 T cell receptor beta chains from one sample sequenced in a study of CD8 T cell repertoires and HIV-1 epitope variants. Data came from immunoSEQ multiplex PCR; TCRdb stores just in-frame clones and leaves some out. This table holds tens of thousands of clones, 70% to 75% found once. The sample consisted of uncultured baseline CD8+ T cells from peripheral blood mononuclear cells (PBMCs). Receptor source: a male donor with HIV.

This clone was observed a single time. The V and J genes are TRBV7-6 and TRBJ2-1; tentatively, D is TRBD1 (5 bases). The CDR3 spans 15 residues. The germline V gene encodes CDR1 SGHVS and CDR2 FNYEAQ. The germline V and J ends were trimmed by 2 bases and 0 bases, with 8 bases remaining between them. The CDR3 DNA reads TGTGCCAGCAGCTTAAGGGGTGGCTCCTACAATGAGCAGTTCTTC. Its protein is CASSLRGGSYNEQFF.

This chain joins TRBV9 and TRBJ2-7; D unclear. CDR1 is SGDLS and CDR2 is YYNGEE in the germline V gene. V was shortened by 0 bases and J by 0 bases, with 10 bases between the two germline ends. The CDR3 spans 15 residues. The CDR3 coding sequence is TGTGCCAGCAGCGTAGCGGACGTAAGCTCCTACGAGCAGTACTTC. It specifies CASSVADVSSYEQYF.

V gene TRBV6-5 combines with J gene TRBJ2-7, with 7 bases that match TRBD1. The V gene's germline CDR1 is MNHEY and CDR2 SVGAGI. V trimming: 5 bases; J trimming: 0 bases; junction bases outside the gene matches: 4. There are 14 residues in the CDR3. The CDR3: CASSMTGSSYEQYF. Written as DNA, the CDR3 is TGTGCCAGCAGTATGACAGGGAGCTCCTACGAGCAGTACTTC.

This clone was recorded many times. The chain links TRBV30 to TRBJ2-2, with D possibly being TRBD1 or TRBD2 (5 bases each). V was clipped by 0 bases and J by 3 bases, with 8 bases between them. This CDR3 is built from 14 residues. Germline-derived CDR1 and CDR2 are GTSNPN and SVGIG (reference sequence). In DNA form, the CDR3 reads TGTGCCTGGAGTGTATTGGGGGACACCGGGGAGCTGTTTTTT. Protein sequence: CAWSVLGDTGELFF.

The chain uses TRBV9 and TRBJ1-1, with D uncertain. This CDR3 spans 14 amino acids. The V end was cut by 2 bases, the J end by 3 bases, with 11 bases between. Looked up from germline, CDR1 is SGDLS and CDR2 is YYNGEE. The CDR3 here is CASSVSGRDTEAFF. CDR3 bases: TGTGCCAGCAGCGTGAGCGGGAGGGACACTGAAGCTTTCTTT. Full variable domain (remainder filled in from reference TRBV9 and TRBJ1-1): DSGVTQTPKHLITATGQRVTLRCSPRSGDLSVYWYQQSLDQGLQFLIQYYNGEERAKGNILERFSAQQFPDLHSELNLSSLELGDSALYFCASSVSGRDTEAFFGQGTRLTVV.

The chain recombines TRBV28 with TRBJ2-5; D is possibly TRBD1 or TRBD2 (5 bases each). V lost 6 bases and J lost 5, with 13 bases in between. This CDR3 is 13 amino acids long. Germline V gene lookup returns CDR1 MDHEN and CDR2 SYDVKM. The CDR3 sequence: CASSPTGRETQYF. The CDR3 nucleotides read TGTGCCAGCAGCCCCACGGGACGGGAGACCCAGTACTTC.

The V and J genes are TRBV4-2 and TRBJ2-7, with D possibly TRBD2 on 6 matching bases. Trimming cost V 0 bases and J 3 bases, with 9 bases left between them. From germline, CDR1 is LGHNA and CDR2 YNFKEQ. This CDR3 region has 14 residues. Here the CDR3 reads CASSQDGGGYEQYF. CDR3 nucleotides: TGTGCCAGCAGCCAAGATGGGGGAGGCTACGAGCAGTACTTC.

The rearrangement uses TRBV5-1 and TRBJ2-2; 7 bases match TRBD1. This CDR3 spans 14 amino acids. V dropped 3 bases and J dropped 6; count of bases not matched to a gene: 5. CDR1 SGHRS and CDR2 YFSETQ come from the germline V gene. CDR3 protein: CASSSGTDPGELFF. Here the CDR3 DNA reads TGCGCCAGCAGCTCGGGGACAGACCCCGGGGAGCTGTTTTTT.

The chain combines TRBV10-3 with TRBJ2-2, with D perhaps matching TRBD2 (5 bases). This CDR3 has 15 amino acids. Germline V gives CDR1 ENHRY, CDR2 SYGVKD. The V and J ends lost 4 bases and 3 bases respectively, with 12 bases between them. The CDR3 nucleotides read TGTGCCATCAGTGGGGATCCGAGGGACACCGGGGAGCTGTTTTTT. Its protein product is CAISGDPRDTGELFF.

The rearrangement links TRBV6-6 to TRBJ2-7; possibly TRBD1 or TRBD2 for D (5 bases each). This CDR3 region has 15 residues. Germline V gene lookup returns CDR1 MNHNY and CDR2 SVGAGI (reference sequence). V was pared by 4 bases and J by 2 bases, with 15 bases between. The CDR3 region is CASSFTGPGPYEQYF. The CDR3 DNA sequence: TGTGCCAGCAGTTTTACGGGGCCTGGTCCCTACGAGCAGTACTTC.

The chain joins TRBV9 to TRBJ2-7; unclear D gene. The V and J ends lost 0 bases and 2 bases respectively, with 9 bases between them. The CDR3 length is 14 residues. Per germline, CDR1 SGDLS and CDR2 YYNGEE. In DNA, the CDR3 is TGTGCCAGCAGCGTAGAAGGGCTAGCCTACGAGCAGTACTTC. This translates into CASSVEGLAYEQYF.

This clone turned up a few times. The chain employs TRBV7-8 and TRBJ2-3, with 11 positions matching TRBD2. Trimming removed 1 base from V and 5 bases from J; junction bases left unmatched: 5. The germline CDR1 and CDR2 sequences are SGHVS and FQNEAQ. The length of the CDR3 is 16 residues. The CDR3 loop is CASSLEPSGGLDTQYF. Here the CDR3 DNA reads TGTGCCAGCAGCTTAGAGCCTAGCGGGGGGCTAGATACGCAGTATTTT.

The J gene is TRBJ1-2, the V gene TRBV27, with 9 bases aligning to TRBD1. J was trimmed by 7 bases and V by 2 bases; bases with no gene match: 5. This CDR3 is built from 14 residues. Germline V CDR1 and CDR2: MNHEY, SMNVEV (reference sequence). The CDR3 protein is CASSLRGQGSGYTF. DNA for the CDR3: TGTGCCAGCAGTTTAAGGGGACAGGGAAGTGGCTACACCTTC.

This clone was counted only a few times. This chain uses TRBV5-4 with TRBJ1-6, with a weak D call TRBD1 (6 bases). The germline V and J ends were trimmed by 4 bases and 7 bases, with 15 bases remaining between them. This CDR3 region has 15 residues. Germline CDR1 and CDR2: SGHNT and YYREEE (reference sequence). CDR3 loop: CASSPRQDGNSPLHF. The DNA for the CDR3 is TGTGCCAGCAGCCCCCGACAGGACGGCAATTCACCCCTCCACTTT.

The sample holds a few counts of this clone. The junction differs from germline at one of its ends, possibly a read error. V usage is TRBV7-7 and J usage is TRBJ2-5; possibly TRBD2 for D (6 bases). Germline CDR1 is SSHAT and CDR2 is FNYEAQ (reference sequence). CDR3 length: 13 amino acids. The CDR3 region is CASSLGGVETQYF. DNA for the CDR3: TGTGCTAGCAGCTTAGGAGGGGTAGAGACCCAGTACTTC.

The chain employs TRBV5-1 and TRBJ2-3; 8 bases agree with TRBD1. CDR1 is SGHRS and CDR2 is YFSETQ in the germline V gene. Trimming at V came to 4 bases and at J to 6 bases, leaving 13 bases not matched to a gene. The CDR3 contains 16 residues. The CDR3 spells CASSPTERTGRDTQYF. CDR3 sequence (DNA): TGCGCCAGCAGCCCGACCGAACGGACAGGGAGGGATACGCAGTATTTT.

The V call is TRBV2, the J call TRBJ1-1; 8 nucleotides line up with TRBD1. This CDR3 is 16 amino acids long. CDR1 and CDR2 from the germline V gene are SNHLY and FYNNEI. V was pared by 7 bases and J by 1 base, with 11 bases of the junction left unmatched. The CDR3 loop is CASTGEEGTGNTEAFF. In DNA, the CDR3 is TGTGCCAGCACGGGGGAGGAGGGGACAGGGAACACTGAAGCTTTCTTT.

The chain links TRBV11-2 to TRBJ1-4; D gene unclear. Germline V gene lookup returns CDR1 SGHAT and CDR2 FQNNGV. The CDR3 has 14 amino acids. The ends were cut back, 0 bases at V and 8 bases at J, with 10 bases in the middle. CDR3 DNA: TGTGCCAGCAGCTTAGATCTTGGGAGGGAAAAACTGTTTTTT. It is translated as CASSLDLGREKLFF.

In DNA form, the CDR3 reads TGCGCCAGCAGCCCGACGATACAGTCGAACACCGGGGAGCTGTTTTTT. Its protein is CASSPTIQSNTGELFF. The chain employs TRBV5-1 and TRBJ2-2; D ambiguous. V was cut by 4 bases and J by 0 bases, with 13 bases left in between. The CDR3 is 16 residues long. CDR1 is SGHRS and CDR2 is YFSETQ in the germline V gene.

This clone was seen just once. This chain joins TRBV14 and TRBJ2-7; D not certain. The CDR3 has 15 amino acids. CDR1 SGHDN and CDR2 FVKESK come from the germline V gene. Trimming removed 1 base at V and 7 bases at J, with 17 bases between. CDR3 in amino acids: CASSQGVTAPQEQYF. As DNA, the CDR3 is TGTGCCAGCAGCCAAGGAGTAACCGCGCCGCAGGAGCAGTACTTC.

This clone was recorded once. The chain uses TRBV7-6 and TRBJ2-7; TRBD1 matches at 8 bases. This CDR3 is 17 amino acids long. Germline V lookup: CDR1 SGHVS, CDR2 FNYEAQ. With 5 bases clipped from V and 2 bases from J, the junction kept 14 bases outside the gene matches. The CDR3 protein is CASSGPGTGSGPYEQYF. CDR3 bases: TGTGCCAGCAGCGGTCCCGGGACAGGTAGTGGGCCCTACGAGCAGTACTTC. Together with reference TRBV7-6 and TRBJ2-7, the CDR3 gives the full variable domain: GAGVSQSPRYKVTKRGQDVALRCDPISGHVSLYWYRQALGQGPEFLTYFNYEAQQDKSGLPNDRFSAERPEGSISTLTIQRTEQRDSAMYRCASSGPGTGSGPYEQYFGPGTRLTVT.

J is TRBJ1-2 and V is TRBV9, with no clear D. This CDR3 is 16 amino acids long. Trimming stripped 5 bases from V and 7 bases from J, with 24 bases between. The germline gives CDR1 SGDLS, CDR2 YYNGEE. CDR3 protein: CASSPHSSNSLGGYTF. DNA of the CDR3: TGTGCCAGCAGTCCGCACTCCTCCAACAGCTTAGGTGGCTACACCTTC.

This clone showed up just a few times. This chain links TRBV14 with TRBJ2-5; possibly TRBD1 or TRBD2 for D (5 bases each). V dropped 4 bases and J dropped 5 bases, with 11 bases sitting between them. Germline V lookup: CDR1 SGHDN, CDR2 FVKESK. The CDR3 spans 13 residues. The CDR3: CASSPWGGETQYF. Here the CDR3 DNA reads TGTGCCAGCAGCCCCTGGGGCGGGGAGACCCAGTACTTC. Full variable domain (outside the CDR3, taken from reference TRBV14 and TRBJ2-5): EAGVTQFPSHSVIEKGQTVTLRCDPISGHDNLYWYRRVMGKEIKFLLHFVKESKQDESGMPNNRFLAERTGGTYSTLKVQPAELEDSGVYFCASSPWGGETQYFGPGTRLLVL.

The chain combines TRBV19 with TRBJ2-3; D ambiguous. V was clipped by 6 bases and J by 6 bases, with 10 bases between them. The V gene's germline CDR1 is LNHDA and CDR2 SQIVND (reference sequence). There are 12 residues in the CDR3. CDR3 nucleotide sequence: TGTGCCAGTAGGCTGCGCAGGGATACGCAGTATTTT. This gives the protein CASRLRRDTQYF.

J is TRBJ2-7 and V is TRBV19, with D unresolved. CDR1 LNHDA and CDR2 SQIVND come from the germline V gene (reference sequence). The CDR3 consists of 14 residues. V dropped 0 bases and J dropped 3 bases, with 9 bases sitting between them. CDR3 protein: CASSIDVGHYEQYF. The CDR3 nucleotides are TGTGCCAGTAGTATAGATGTGGGCCACTACGAGCAGTACTTC. The full variable domain, its missing parts supplied by reference TRBV19 and TRBJ2-7, is DGGITQSPKYLFRKEGQNVTLSCEQNLNHDAMYWYRQDPGQGLRLIYYSQIVNDFQKGDIAEGYSVSREKKESFPLTVTSAQKNPTAFYLCASSIDVGHYEQYFGPGTRLTVT.

V and J are TRBV2 and TRBJ2-7, with 9 bases lining up with TRBD1. In germline, CDR1 is SNHLY, CDR2 FYNNEI. The ends lost 10 bases at V and 0 bases at J; junction bases unmatched: 7. The CDR3 runs 14 residues. CDR3 in DNA: TGTGCCAACCGCGGACAGGGGAGCTCCTACGAGCAGTACTTC. Its translation is CANRGQGSSYEQYF.

The CDR3, as DNA: TGTGCCAGCTCTCGGGACCTCTATGGCTACACCTTC. Amino acids: CASSRDLYGYTF. V usage is TRBV25-1 and J usage is TRBJ1-2; D possibly corresponds to TRBD1 (5 bases). The germline gives CDR1 MGHDK, CDR2 SYGVNS. Trimming took 8 bases from V and 4 from J, leaving 11 bases between them. This CDR3 has 12 amino acids.

The rearrangement uses TRBV28 and TRBJ1-5; D is undetermined. CDR1 and CDR2 from the germline V gene are MDHEN and SYDVKM. V lost 2 bases, J lost 1 base, and 15 bases lay in between. The CDR3 runs to 17 residues. The CDR3 DNA reads TGTGCCAGCAGTTTAATCGTCGGCGGGGTAAGCAATCAGCCCCAGCATTTT. The encoded protein is CASSLIVGGVSNQPQHF.

The chain employs TRBV19 and TRBJ1-5, with D possibly TRBD1 on 5 matching bases. Germline CDR1 is LNHDA and CDR2 is SQIVND (reference sequence). CDR3 length: 15 residues. V gave up 3 bases and J gave up 5 bases, with 14 bases separating them. The CDR3: CASSIRHWGDQPQHF. The CDR3 coding sequence is TGTGCCAGTAGTATCCGTCATTGGGGGGATCAGCCCCAGCATTTT.